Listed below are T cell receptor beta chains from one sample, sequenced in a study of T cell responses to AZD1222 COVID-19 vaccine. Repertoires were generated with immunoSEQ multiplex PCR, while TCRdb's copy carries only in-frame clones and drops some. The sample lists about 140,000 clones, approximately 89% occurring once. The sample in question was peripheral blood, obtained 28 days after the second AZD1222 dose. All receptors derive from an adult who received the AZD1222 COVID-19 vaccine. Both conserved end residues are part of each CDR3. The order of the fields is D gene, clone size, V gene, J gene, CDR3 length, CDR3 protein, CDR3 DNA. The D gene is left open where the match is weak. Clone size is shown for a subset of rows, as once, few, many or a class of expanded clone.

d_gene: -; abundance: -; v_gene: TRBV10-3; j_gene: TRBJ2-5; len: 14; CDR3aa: CAISESTGTETQYF; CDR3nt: TGTGCCATCAGTGAGTCGACGGGTACCGAGACCCAGTACTTC
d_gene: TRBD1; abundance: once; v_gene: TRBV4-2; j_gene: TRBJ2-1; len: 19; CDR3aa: CASSQVGTGGFNSYNEQFF; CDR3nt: TGTGCCAGCAGCCAAGTTGGGACAGGAGGCTTCAACTCCTACAATGAGCAGTTCTTC
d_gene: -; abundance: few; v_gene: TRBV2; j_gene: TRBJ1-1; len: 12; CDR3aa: CASTLGNTEAFF; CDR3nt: TGTGCCAGCACTCTGGGGAACACTGAAGCTTTCTTT
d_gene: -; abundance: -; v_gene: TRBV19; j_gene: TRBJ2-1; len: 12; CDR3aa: CASSNYINEQFF; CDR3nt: TGTGCCAGTAGTAACTACATCAATGAGCAGTTCTTC
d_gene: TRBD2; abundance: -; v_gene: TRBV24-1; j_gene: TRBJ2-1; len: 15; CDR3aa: CATSDWSGRDDEQFF; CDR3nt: TGTGCCACCAGTGATTGGAGCGGGAGGGACGATGAGCAGTTCTTC
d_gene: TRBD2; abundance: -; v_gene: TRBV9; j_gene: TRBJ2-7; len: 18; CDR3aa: CASSVRLADPNNPYEQYF; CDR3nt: TGTGCCAGCAGCGTAAGGCTAGCGGACCCCAACAATCCCTACGAGCAGTACTTC
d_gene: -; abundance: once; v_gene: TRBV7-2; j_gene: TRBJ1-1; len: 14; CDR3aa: CASSLGRQNTEAFF; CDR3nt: TGTGCCAGCAGCTTGGGTCGGCAGAACACTGAAGCTTTCTTT
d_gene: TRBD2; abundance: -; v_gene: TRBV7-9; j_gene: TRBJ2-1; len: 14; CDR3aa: CASSSGRDYNEQFF; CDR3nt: TGTGCCAGCTCAAGCGGGAGAGACTACAATGAGCAGTTCTTC
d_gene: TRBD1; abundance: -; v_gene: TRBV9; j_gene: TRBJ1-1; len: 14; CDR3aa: CASSVFQGEAEAFF; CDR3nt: TGTGCCAGCAGCGTATTTCAGGGGGAGGCTGAAGCTTTCTTT
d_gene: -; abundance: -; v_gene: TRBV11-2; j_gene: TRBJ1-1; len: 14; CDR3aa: CASSPGGGRTEAFF; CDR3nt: TGTGCCAGCAGCCCAGGTGGGGGTCGGACTGAAGCTTTCTTT
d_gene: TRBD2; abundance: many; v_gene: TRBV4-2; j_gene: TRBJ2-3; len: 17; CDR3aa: CASSQSPREGPGYTQYF; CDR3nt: TGTGCCAGCAGCCAATCTCCCCGGGAGGGCCCCGGTTATACGCAGTATTTT
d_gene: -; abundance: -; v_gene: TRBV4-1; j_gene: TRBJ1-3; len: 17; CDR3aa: CASSQEFRAEIGNTIYF; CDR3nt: TGCGCCAGCAGCCAAGAATTTAGGGCAGAAATTGGAAACACCATATATTTT
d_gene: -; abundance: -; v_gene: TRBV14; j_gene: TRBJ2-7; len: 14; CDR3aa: CASSLGYSPYEQYF; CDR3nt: TGTGCCAGCAGCCTGGGCTACAGCCCCTACGAGCAGTACTTC
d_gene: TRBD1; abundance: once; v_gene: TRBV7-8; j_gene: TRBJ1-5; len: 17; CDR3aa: CASSLAKTGGLHQPQHF; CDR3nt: TGTGCCAGCAGCTTAGCTAAAACAGGGGGCCTACATCAGCCCCAGCATTTT
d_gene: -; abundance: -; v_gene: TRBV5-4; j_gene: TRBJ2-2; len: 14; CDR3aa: CATYGRAGNGELFF; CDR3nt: TGTGCCACGTACGGTAGGGCCGGGAACGGGGAGCTGTTTTTT
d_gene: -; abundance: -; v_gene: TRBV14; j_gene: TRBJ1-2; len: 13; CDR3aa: CASSLRTRDGYTF; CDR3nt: TGTGCCAGCAGCCTAAGAACTCGGGATGGCTACACCTTC